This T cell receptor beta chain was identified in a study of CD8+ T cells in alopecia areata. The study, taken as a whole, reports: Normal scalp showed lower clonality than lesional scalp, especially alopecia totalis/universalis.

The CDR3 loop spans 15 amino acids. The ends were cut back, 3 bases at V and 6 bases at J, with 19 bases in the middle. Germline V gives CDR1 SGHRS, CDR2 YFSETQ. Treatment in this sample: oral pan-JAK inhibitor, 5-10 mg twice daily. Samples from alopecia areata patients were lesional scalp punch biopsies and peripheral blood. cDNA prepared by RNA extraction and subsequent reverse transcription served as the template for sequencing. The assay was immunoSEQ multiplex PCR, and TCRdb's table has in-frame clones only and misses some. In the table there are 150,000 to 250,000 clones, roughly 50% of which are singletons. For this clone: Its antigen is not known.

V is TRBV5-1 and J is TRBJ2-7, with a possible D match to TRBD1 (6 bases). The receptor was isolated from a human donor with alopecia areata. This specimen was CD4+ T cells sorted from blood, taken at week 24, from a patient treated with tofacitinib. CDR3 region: CASSSRGAHDSEQYF. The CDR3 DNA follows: TGCGCCAGCAGCTCCAGGGGAGCTCATGATAGCGAGCAGTACTTC. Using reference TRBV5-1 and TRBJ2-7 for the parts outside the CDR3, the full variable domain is KAGVTQTPRYLIKTRGQQVTLSCSPISGHRSVSWYQQTPGQGLQFLFEYFSETQRNKGNFPGRFSGRQFSNSRSEMNVSTLELGDSALYLCASSSRGAHDSEQYFGPGTRLTVT.